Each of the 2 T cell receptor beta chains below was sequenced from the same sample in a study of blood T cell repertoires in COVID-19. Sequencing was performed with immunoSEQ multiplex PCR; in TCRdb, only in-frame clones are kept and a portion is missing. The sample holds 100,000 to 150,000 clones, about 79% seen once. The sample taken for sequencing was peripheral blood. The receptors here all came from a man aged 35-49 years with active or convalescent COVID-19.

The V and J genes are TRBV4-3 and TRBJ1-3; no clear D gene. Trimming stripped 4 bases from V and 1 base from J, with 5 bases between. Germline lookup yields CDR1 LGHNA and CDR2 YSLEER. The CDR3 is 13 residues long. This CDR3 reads CASSPGSGNTIYF. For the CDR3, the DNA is TGCGCCAGCAGCCCGGGATCTGGAAACACCATATATTTT.

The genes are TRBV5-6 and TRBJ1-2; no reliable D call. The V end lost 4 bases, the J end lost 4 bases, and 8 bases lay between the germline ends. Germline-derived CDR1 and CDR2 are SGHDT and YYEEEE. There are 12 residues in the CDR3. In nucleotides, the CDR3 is TGTGCCAGCAGCGCGGGGAGCTATGGCTACACCTTC. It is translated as CASSAGSYGYTF.